These T cell receptor beta chains were read from a single sample in a study of CD8 T cells in ankylosing spondylitis. Each CDR3 protein is one row after TCRdb ran MiXCR on the 5' RACE reads. The table shows around 770,000 distinct CDR3 sequences, with approximately 12% occurring only once. The sequenced material came from blood, either unsorted or a sorted T cell fraction (not recorded which). These receptor sequences come from a male donor with ankylosing spondylitis. Each CDR3 is given with its conserved first and last residue. Each record gives: D gene, V gene, J gene, clone size, CDR3 protein, CDR3 DNA. A D gene is named only where the DNA matches it firmly. Clone sizes are given selectively: once, few, many, or a class where the clone is expanded.

D: TRBD1
V: TRBV10-3
J: TRBJ1-2
size: -
CDR3: CAISPGTDNYGYTF
DNA: TGTGCCATCAGTCCCGGGACAGATAACTATGGCTACACCTTC

D: -
V: TRBV2
J: TRBJ2-4
size: -
CDR3: CASSLELVQYF
DNA: TGTGCCAGCAGTTTGGAGCTGGTTCAGTACTTC

D: -
V: TRBV11-3
J: TRBJ2-2
size: -
CDR3: CASAQGGANTGELFF
DNA: TGTGCCAGCGCTCAAGGGGGTGCGAACACCGGGGAGCTGTTTTTT

D: -
V: TRBV6-2/TRBV6-3
J: TRBJ1-5
size: -
CDR3: CASRGTRVGRQPQHF
DNA: TGTGCCAGCAGGGGGACCAGGGTAGGGCGTCAGCCCCAGCATTTT

D: TRBD1
V: TRBV7-2
J: TRBJ2-5
size: -
CDR3: CASSPRGPQYF
DNA: TGTGCCAGCAGCCCTAGGGGGCCCCAGTACTTC

D: TRBD2
V: TRBV24-1
J: TRBJ2-1
size: few
CDR3: CATSDETGTSGKSYNEQFF
DNA: TGTGCCACCAGTGATGAGACCGGGACTAGCGGGAAATCCTACAATGAGCAGTTCTTC

D: TRBD2
V: TRBV4-2
J: TRBJ2-2
size: few
CDR3: CASSQGAAGVATGELFF
DNA: TGTGCCAGCAGCCAAGGGGCCGCGGGAGTAGCAACCGGGGAGCTGTTTTTT

D: TRBD1
V: TRBV10-2
J: TRBJ1-2
size: few
CDR3: CASSEPNRGSDGYTF
DNA: TGCGCCAGCAGTGAGCCTAACAGGGGGTCGGATGGCTACACCTTC

D: -
V: TRBV4-2
J: TRBJ2-2
size: few
CDR3: CASSQDPGELFF
DNA: TGTGCCAGCAGCCAAGATCCCGGGGAGCTGTTTTTT

D: -
V: TRBV20-1
J: TRBJ2-5
size: -
CDR3: CSYRSGVGETQYF
DNA: TGCAGTTACCGGTCGGGGGTCGGGGAGACCCAGTACTTC

D: TRBD1
V: TRBV20-1
J: TRBJ2-7
size: many
CDR3: CSATGQGSYEQYF
DNA: TGCAGTGCAACCGGACAGGGGTCCTACGAGCAGTACTTC

D: -
V: TRBV29-1
J: TRBJ1-1
size: -
CDR3: CSVAWAGAPRNTEAFF
DNA: TGCAGCGTTGCGTGGGCAGGGGCCCCCCGGAACACTGAAGCTTTCTTT

D: TRBD1
V: TRBV7-8
J: TRBJ2-5
size: few
CDR3: CASSLWTGAAQETQYF
DNA: TGTGCCAGCAGCTTATGGACAGGGGCGGCCCAAGAGACCCAGTACTTC

D: TRBD2
V: TRBV12-3/TRBV12-4
J: TRBJ2-3
size: many
CDR3: CASSSTSGYPDTQYF
DNA: TGTGCCAGCAGCTCGACTAGCGGATATCCAGATACGCAGTATTTT

D: TRBD1
V: TRBV6-1
J: TRBJ1-3
size: few
CDR3: CASSRQGDLGNTIYF
DNA: TGTGCCAGCAGTCGACAGGGAGATCTTGGAAACACCATATATTTT

D: -
V: TRBV11-2
J: TRBJ2-1
size: few
CDR3: CASSPSRVYNEQFF
DNA: TGTGCCAGCAGCCCAAGTAGGGTATACAATGAGCAGTTCTTC

D: -
V: TRBV6-1
J: TRBJ1-1
size: -
CDR3: CASSVSGAATEAFF
DNA: TGTGCCAGCAGTGTTTCAGGGGCGGCCACTGAAGCTTTCTTT

D: -
V: TRBV15
J: TRBJ2-3
size: many
CDR3: CATSRGSPTDTQYF
DNA: TGTGCCACCAGCAGAGGGAGTCCCACAGATACGCAGTATTTT

D: -
V: TRBV5-6
J: TRBJ2-2
size: few
CDR3: CASSSRGIGNTGELFF
DNA: TGTGCCAGCAGCTCGCGCGGGATAGGGAACACCGGGGAGCTGTTTTTT

D: TRBD2
V: TRBV3-1
J: TRBJ2-3
size: -
CDR3: CASSPWSSGASTDTQYF
DNA: TGTGCCAGCAGCCCTTGGAGTAGCGGGGCCAGCACAGATACGCAGTATTTT

D: TRBD1
V: TRBV6-2/TRBV6-3
J: TRBJ2-3
size: few
CDR3: CAISQQGTGTDTQYF
DNA: TGTGCCATTTCCCAACAGGGGACGGGCACAGATACGCAGTATTTT

D: TRBD2
V: TRBV28
J: TRBJ2-7
size: few
CDR3: CASSFFRGGDYEQYF
DNA: TGTGCCAGCAGTTTCTTCCGGGGGGGCGATTACGAGCAGTACTTC

D: -
V: TRBV27
J: TRBJ2-1
size: -
CDR3: CASSLWAPPSFKVGEQFF
DNA: TGTGCCAGCAGTTTATGGGCTCCTCCTTCCTTCAAGGTGGGCGAGCAGTTCTTC

D: -
V: TRBV7-9
J: TRBJ1-2
size: -
CDR3: CASSLEVGLVYF
DNA: TGTGCCAGCAGCTTAGAGGTTGGACTCGTCTACTTC

D: -
V: TRBV5-1
J: TRBJ2-5
size: -
CDR3: CASSFINPKETQYF
DNA: TGCGCCAGCAGTTTTATAAATCCGAAAGAGACCCAGTACTTC